Each of the 21 T cell receptor beta chains below was sequenced from the same sample in a study of T-cell reconstitution after alpha-beta-depleted transplantation in children (dated by TCRdb to the mid-2010s). Libraries came from PCR. Instrument on record: Illumina HiSeq 2500. Molecular barcoding was employed in the preparation of TCR libraries, with unique molecular identifiers being used to normalize TCRbeta repertoire quantification. TCRdb cleaned the public reads at Q25 with fastp, built clones with MiXCR and kept in-frame beta chains. When rows share a CDR3 protein, they turn into one entry using the most common DNA and genes. This sample comprises fewer than 450,000 distinct CDR3 sequences, 15% to 20% of them detected only once. Just over 40% of the sample is taken by the ten largest. The label giving this sample's treatment or condition can be read as: allogeneic hematopoietic cell transplantation with graft depleted of TCRalphabeta T cells and CD19 B cells.

Sequenced here: PBMCs, mostly from graft donor cells, sampled 360 days after TCRalphabeta/CD19-depleted stem cell transplant. These receptors were taken from a male patient under 10 years old who had a stem cell transplant for acute lymphoblastic leukemia, so the T cells may come from the graft donor.

This clonotype was detected only a few times. The chain couples TRBV20-1 to TRBJ2-5; unclear D gene. Trimming pared 6 bases from V and 2 bases from J, leaving 10 bases between. Germline V gene data show CDR1 as DFQATT and CDR2 as SNEGSKA (reference sequence). This CDR3 is built from 12 residues. The CDR3 sequence: CSAAFRQETQYF. In DNA form, the CDR3 reads TGCAGTGCCGCTTTCCGGCAAGAGACCCAGTACTTC.

The rearrangement links TRBV2 to TRBJ2-5; D not certain. Trimming took off 6 bases at V and 2 bases at J, with 13 bases between the two ends. From germline, CDR1 is SNHLY and CDR2 FYNNEI. This CDR3 has 14 residues. This CDR3 reads CASRLTTYQETQYF. The CDR3, as DNA: TGTGCCAGCAGACTAACGACCTATCAAGAGACCCAGTACTTC.

As DNA, the CDR3 is TGTGCCAGCAGCGTAGACTTCGGCTACGAGCAGTACTTC. Translation gives CASSVDFGYEQYF. This sequence joins TRBV7-9 and TRBJ2-7; the D is unclear. The CDR3 spans 13 residues. Germline loops: CDR1 SEHNR, CDR2 FQNEAQ (reference sequence). V was pared by 5 bases and J by 3 bases, with 11 bases between. Supplemented by reference TRBV7-9 and TRBJ2-7, the full variable domain reads DTGVSQNPRHKITKRGQNVTFRCDPISEHNRLYWYRQTLGQGPEFLTYFQNEAQLEKSRLLSDRFSAERPKGSFSTLEIQRTEQGDSAMYLCASSVDFGYEQYFGPGTRLTVT.

This clonotype came up many times. V is TRBV28 and J is TRBJ2-5; D might be TRBD1 (5 bases). V lost 5 bases to trimming and J lost 1 base, with 11 bases between them. This CDR3 is 14 amino acids long. The germline V gene has CDR1 MDHEN and CDR2 SYDVKM. The DNA for the CDR3 is TGTGCCAGCAGTACATACAGGACCCAAGAGACCCAGTACTTC. Protein product: CASSTYRTQETQYF.

CDR3 in amino acids: CASSVGDGSYEQYF. The CDR3 coding sequence is TGTGCCAGCAGCGTAGGGGACGGGTCCTACGAGCAGTACTTC. V and J are TRBV9 and TRBJ2-7; the D call may be TRBD1 or TRBD2 (5 bases each). This CDR3 has 14 amino acids. Trimming removed 0 bases at V and 1 base at J, with 8 bases between. The germline gives CDR1 SGDLS, CDR2 YYNGEE.

This clonotype turned up a few times. The rearrangement joins TRBV28 to TRBJ1-4; 8 bases match TRBD1. Germline CDR1 and CDR2: MDHEN and SYDVKM. The CDR3 spans 17 residues. After removal of 6 bases from V and 7 bases from J, the junction contained 16 bases not matched to a gene. The CDR3: CASRLAPWTGWREKLFF. CDR3 bases: TGTGCCAGCAGACTTGCCCCGTGGACAGGGTGGCGTGAAAAACTGTTTTTT.

This clonotype occurred many times. The CDR3 region has the DNA TGTGCCAGCAGTACCCTAGCGGGAGGAGGTTACAATGAGCAGTTCTTC. It is translated as CASSTLAGGGYNEQFF. The chain couples TRBV6-2 or TRBV6-3 to TRBJ2-1; 11 nucleotides line up with TRBD2. With 5 bases clipped from V and 4 bases from J, the junction kept 7 bases outside the gene matches. Germline V lookup: CDR1 MNHEY, CDR2 SVGEGT. This CDR3 region has 16 residues.

This clonotype has more than one count but fewer than ten. The chain joins TRBV3-1 to TRBJ2-5, with no clear D. This CDR3 is 8 amino acids long. Germline V gives CDR1 LGHDT, CDR2 YNNKEL (reference sequence). The V and J ends lost 10 bases and 7 bases respectively, with 4 bases between them. CDR3 region: CATATQYF. CDR3 nucleotides: TGTGCCACCGCGACCCAGTACTTC.

This clonotype was picked up a small number of times. The CDR3 here is CASSFEQGTAFF. DNA for the CDR3: TGTGCCAGCAGCTTCGAACAGGGTACGGCTTTCTTT. J is TRBJ1-1 and V is TRBV7-9; possibly TRBD1 for D (6 bases). Germline V gene lookup returns CDR1 SEHNR and CDR2 FQNEAQ (reference sequence). The CDR3 runs to 12 residues. Trimming removed 3 bases from V and 11 bases from J, with 13 bases in between.

This clonotype was seen a few times. The chain is built from TRBV7-6 and TRBJ2-7, with D perhaps matching TRBD1 or TRBD2 (5 bases each). Germline values: CDR1 SGHVS, CDR2 FNYEAQ. Between the trimmed V and J ends, which lost 6 bases and 5 bases, there was a span of 17 bases. This CDR3 region has 14 residues. CDR3 amino acids: CASRLTQGPHEQYF. CDR3 bases: TGTGCCAGCAGGCTCACTCAGGGACCCCACGAGCAGTACTTC.

This clonotype was counted many times. The rearrangement joins TRBV3-1 to TRBJ1-5; 8 positions agree with TRBD1. The junction had 8 bases not matched to a gene; V was cut back by 2 bases and J by 2 bases. The CDR3 covers 17 residues. Germline CDR1 LGHDT, CDR2 YNNKEL (reference sequence). The CDR3 DNA is TGTGCCAGCAGCCAATCGTCAGGGGGCACTGGCAATCAGCCCCAGCATTTT. Translated: CASSQSSGGTGNQPQHF.

The CDR3 is CASSDGTKTDSYEQYF. The CDR3 nucleotides are TGTGCCAGCAGTGACGGCACCAAAACGGACTCCTACGAGCAGTACTTC. The chain uses TRBV6-4 and TRBJ2-7, with D unresolved. Trimming shortened V by 2 bases and J by 0 bases, and 14 bases separated the two germline ends. The CDR3 spans 16 residues. Germline V gene sequence: CDR1 MRHNA, CDR2 SNTAGT.

This clonotype appeared a few times. The chain links TRBV10-3 to TRBJ2-5; TRBD1 agrees at 7 bases. CDR1 ENHRY and CDR2 SYGVKD come from the germline V gene. With V trimmed by 11 bases and J by 2 bases, 14 bases remained unmatched. The CDR3 contains 15 residues. The CDR3 DNA follows: TGTGCCTCCATGACAGGGACGGCCACACAAGAGACCCAGTACTTC. It is translated as CASMTGTATQETQYF.

Ten or more counts support this clonotype. The J gene is TRBJ1-5, the V gene TRBV12-3 or TRBV12-4; D gene uncertain. This CDR3 has 13 amino acids. The ends were cut back, 5 bases at V and 6 bases at J, with 11 bases in the middle. CDR3 sequence reads: CASSREVGQPQHF. The CDR3 region has the DNA TGTGCCAGCAGTCGGGAAGTAGGTCAGCCCCAGCATTTT.

This rearrangement joins TRBV7-2 to TRBJ2-7, with D possibly TRBD1 on 7 matching bases. V was pared by 2 bases and J by 0 bases, with 17 bases between. The CDR3 consists of 17 residues. Germline V gene data show CDR1 as SGHTA and CDR2 as FQGNSA. CDR3 nucleotides: TGTGCCAGCAGCTTAAGGAGGGACAGCAGGAGCTCCTACGAGCAGTACTTC. Translation: CASSLRRDSRSSYEQYF.

This clonotype was recorded a few times. The J gene is TRBJ2-2, the V gene TRBV28, with D tentatively TRBD1 (5 bases). The ends were cut back, 10 bases at V and 5 bases at J, with 8 bases in the middle. This CDR3 is 11 amino acids long. Germline loops: CDR1 MDHEN, CDR2 SYDVKM. The CDR3 is CATKGTGELFF. The CDR3 DNA sequence: TGTGCCACAAAGGGGACCGGGGAGCTGTTTTTT.

This chain links TRBV5-1 with TRBJ2-5; 8 bases map to TRBD1. There are 15 residues in the CDR3. V lost 7 bases to trimming and J lost 5 bases; unmatched junction nucleotides: 13. Germline CDR1 reads SGHRS; CDR2 reads YFSETQ. The CDR3: CASLFSGTGGETQYF. CDR3 DNA: TGCGCCAGCTTATTTTCCGGGACAGGAGGGGAGACCCAGTACTTC.

This clonotype showed up just once. V is TRBV28 and J is TRBJ1-4, with D possibly matching TRBD1 (6 bases). Germline V gene lookup returns CDR1 MDHEN and CDR2 SYDVKM. CDR3 length: 14 residues. V was clipped by 6 bases and J by 3 bases, with 11 bases between them. Here the CDR3 DNA reads TGTGCCAGCAGGCGGACAGTTCCTAATGAAAAACTGTTTTTT. Its protein is CASRRTVPNEKLFF. Full variable domain (remainder filled in from reference TRBV28 and TRBJ1-4): DVKVTQSSRYLVKRTGEKVFLECVQDMDHENMFWYRQDPGLGLRLIYFSYDVKMKEKGDIPEGYSVSREKKERFSLILESASTNQTSMYLCASRRTVPNEKLFFGSGTQLSVL.

This clonotype was seen at least ten times. The CDR3 loop reads CASSPVYRDLYNEQFF. Here the CDR3 DNA reads TGCGCCAGCAGCCCAGTTTACCGGGACCTTTACAATGAGCAGTTCTTC. The chain carries TRBV4-3 and TRBJ2-1, with D possibly being TRBD1 or TRBD2 (5 bases each). The CDR3 is 16 amino acids. V lost 4 bases, J lost 4 bases, and 17 bases lay in between. From germline, CDR1 is LGHNA and CDR2 YSLEER.

This clonotype occurred a few times. The CDR3 sequence: CASSLTGYNQPQHF. CDR3 sequence (DNA): TGTGCCAGCAGCCTGACAGGGTATAATCAGCCCCAGCATTTT. The V call is TRBV6-5, the J call TRBJ1-5, with 7 positions matching TRBD1. The CDR3 spans 14 residues. With V trimmed by 6 bases and J by 4 bases, 6 bases remained unmatched. The germline V gene has CDR1 MNHEY and CDR2 SVGAGI.

V is TRBV20-1 and J is TRBJ1-1, with D unresolved. The length of the CDR3 is 13 residues. CDR1 is DFQATT and CDR2 is SNEGSKA in the germline V gene (reference sequence). Trimming pared 3 bases from V and 1 base from J, leaving 9 bases between. CDR3: CSARGVSNTEAFF. The CDR3 DNA reads as TGCAGTGCTAGGGGTGTATCGAACACTGAAGCTTTCTTT.